The table lists the clone carrying this T cell receptor beta chain with a few counts. Its antigen is as yet unknown. This specimen belongs to a study of CD8 T cells in ankylosing spondylitis. Findings of the study overall: Disease-linked clones were reportedly significantly enriched in matched ankylosing spondylitis synovial fluid. Characteristic of ankylosing spondylitis blood, it appeared, was a TCR beta motif comprising several highly homologous variants.

Per germline, CDR1 SQVTM and CDR2 ANQGSEA. Between the trimmed V and J ends, which lost 4 bases and 5 bases, there was a span of 10 bases. CDR3 size: 12 residues. A quantitative 5'-RACE method, one with molecular barcodes, was used to make TCR beta libraries. TCRdb used MiXCR to reprocess the 5' RACE reads, holding one entry per CDR3 protein. Of about 220,000 distinct CDR3 sequences listed, around 25% are singletons. The V and J genes are TRBV29-1 and TRBJ2-3; possible D gene TRBD2, 6 bases. The sequenced sample was blood, either unsorted or a sorted T cell fraction (not recorded which). This TCR was sampled from a male donor with ankylosing spondylitis or in good health (not recorded which). This CDR3 reads CSVVGGKDTQYF. CDR3 nucleotides: TGCAGCGTTGTGGGGGGTAAAGATACGCAGTATTTT.